This T cell receptor beta chain was identified in a study of blood T cell repertoires in COVID-19. The overall study: Acute and convalescent COVID-19 samples came from the United States, Italy and Spain. PBMCs, B-cell-depleted T cells, or T cells were the source of the cDNA or gDNA that made up the material.

In the source study's methods: Amplification of reference gene primers provided the estimated nucleated cell counts. Data came from immunoSEQ multiplex PCR; TCRdb stores just in-frame clones and leaves some out. Clone size and the V and J calls come from that table; the DNA yielded D and trimming. The sample holds approximately 50,000 clones, around 83% seen once. The clonotype was recovered from a human donor in a cohort sampled during active COVID-19. The sequenced material came from peripheral blood.

DNA for the CDR3: TGTGCCAGCAGCCCTTCCGGGACAGGGGTTGCCGAGCAGTACTTC. Translating gives CASSPSGTGVAEQYF. The V gene is TRBV11-1, the J gene TRBJ2-7; 10 nucleotides align to TRBD1. Germline lookup yields CDR1 SGHAT and CDR2 FQDESV (reference sequence). The CDR3 has 15 amino acids. V shed 5 bases and J 6 bases; nucleotides not matched to a gene: 10.